The source of this T cell receptor (beta chain) is a study of blood T cell repertoires in COVID-19. Study-level background: Sites across the United States, Italy and Spain contributed samples from acute and convalescent COVID-19. PBMCs, B-cell-depleted T cells, or T cells were the source of the cDNA or gDNA that made up the material.

This CDR3 has 14 residues. Germline assignment: CDR1 MDHEN and CDR2 SYDVKM. The V gene lost 6 bases and the J gene lost 4 bases, with 10 bases spanning the gap. How the authors handled the data: Counts of nucleated cells, estimated from reference gene primer amplification, were obtained. Repertoires were generated with immunoSEQ multiplex PCR, while TCRdb's copy carries only in-frame clones and drops some. D and trimming come from the DNA, and the V and J calls and clone size come from that table. The sample holds 74,000 or so clones; approximately 88% are singletons and the top ten take 2% to 2.5%. The receptor's source is a human donor in a cohort sampled during active COVID-19. The genes are TRBV28 and TRBJ1-6; no definite D call. Sequencing input: peripheral blood. The CDR3 coding sequence is TGTGCCAGCAGGGCCGGGATATATAATTCACCCCTCCACTTT. This translates into CASRAGIYNSPLHF.